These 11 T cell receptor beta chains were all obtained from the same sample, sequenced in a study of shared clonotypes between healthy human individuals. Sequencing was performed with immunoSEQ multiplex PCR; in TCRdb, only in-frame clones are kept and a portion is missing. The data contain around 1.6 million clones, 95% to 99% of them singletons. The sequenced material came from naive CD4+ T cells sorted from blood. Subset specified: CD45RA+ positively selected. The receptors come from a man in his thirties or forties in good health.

DNA of the CDR3: TGTGCCAGCAGCTTTCTAGCGGGAGGTCAAGATACGCAGTATTTT. This translates into CASSFLAGGQDTQYF. The rearrangement joins TRBV11-2 to TRBJ2-3; 11 bases are shared with TRBD2. Germline V gene lookup returns CDR1 SGHAT and CDR2 FQNNGV. The ends lost 3 bases at V and 5 bases at J; junction bases unmatched: 4. This CDR3 is 15 amino acids long.

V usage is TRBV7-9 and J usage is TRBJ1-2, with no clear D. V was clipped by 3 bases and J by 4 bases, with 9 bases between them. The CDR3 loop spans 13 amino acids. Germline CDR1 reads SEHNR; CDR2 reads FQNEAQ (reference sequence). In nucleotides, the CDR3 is TGTGCCAGCAGCTTTCTAAGTGCCTATGGCTACACCTTC. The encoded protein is CASSFLSAYGYTF.

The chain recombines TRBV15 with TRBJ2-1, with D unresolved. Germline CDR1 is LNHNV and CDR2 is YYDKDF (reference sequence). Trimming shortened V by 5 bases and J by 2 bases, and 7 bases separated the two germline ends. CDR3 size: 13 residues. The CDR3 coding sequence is TGTGCCACCAGCCTAAACGCCTACAATGAGCAGTTCTTC. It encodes CATSLNAYNEQFF.

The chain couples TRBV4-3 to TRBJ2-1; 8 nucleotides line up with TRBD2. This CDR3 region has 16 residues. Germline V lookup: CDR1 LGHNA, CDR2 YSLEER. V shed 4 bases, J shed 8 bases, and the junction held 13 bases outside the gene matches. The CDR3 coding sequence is TGCGCCAGCAGCCTCGGGGCGGGGCGGGAGGATGATGAGCAGTTCTTC. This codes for CASSLGAGREDDEQFF.

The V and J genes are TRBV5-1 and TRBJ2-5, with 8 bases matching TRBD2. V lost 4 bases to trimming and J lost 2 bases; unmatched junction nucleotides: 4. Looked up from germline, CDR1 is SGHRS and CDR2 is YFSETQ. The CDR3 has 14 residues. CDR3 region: CASSAGLGQETQYF. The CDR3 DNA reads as TGCGCCAGCAGCGCGGGACTAGGGCAAGAGACCCAGTACTTC.

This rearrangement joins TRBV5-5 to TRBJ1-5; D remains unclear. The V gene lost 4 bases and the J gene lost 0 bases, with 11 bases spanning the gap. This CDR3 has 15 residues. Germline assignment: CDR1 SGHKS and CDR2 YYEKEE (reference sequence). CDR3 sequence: CASSRRVNSNQPQHF. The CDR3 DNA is TGTGCCAGCAGCCGTAGGGTAAATAGCAATCAGCCCCAGCATTTT.

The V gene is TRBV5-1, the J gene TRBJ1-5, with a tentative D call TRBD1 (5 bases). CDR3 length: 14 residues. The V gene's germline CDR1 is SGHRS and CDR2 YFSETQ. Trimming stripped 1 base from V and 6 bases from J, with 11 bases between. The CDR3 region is CASSLSGDVQPQHF. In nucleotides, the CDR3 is TGCGCCAGCAGCTTGTCGGGGGACGTTCAGCCCCAGCATTTT.

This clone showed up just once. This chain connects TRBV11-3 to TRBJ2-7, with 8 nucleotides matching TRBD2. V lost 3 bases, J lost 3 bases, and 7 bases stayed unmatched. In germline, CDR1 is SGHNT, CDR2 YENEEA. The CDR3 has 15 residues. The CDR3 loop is CASSLRGAGGYEQYF. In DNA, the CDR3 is TGTGCCAGCAGCTTGAGGGGGGCGGGAGGCTACGAGCAGTACTTC.

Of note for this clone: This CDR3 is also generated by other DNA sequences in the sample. The CDR3 region is CASSVVGGTGELFF. The CDR3 nucleotides are TGTGCCAGCAGCGTAGTTGGAGGAACCGGGGAGCTGTTTTTT. This chain links TRBV9 with TRBJ2-2; TRBD2 might be the D (5 bases). Trimming left V 0 bases short and J 5 bases short, with 8 bases between. Germline CDR1 and CDR2: SGDLS and YYNGEE. This CDR3 spans 14 amino acids.

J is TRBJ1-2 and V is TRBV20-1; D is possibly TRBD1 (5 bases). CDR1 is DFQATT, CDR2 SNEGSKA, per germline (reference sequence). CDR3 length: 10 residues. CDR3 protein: CTPGNYGYTF. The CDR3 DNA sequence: TGCACCCCAGGGAACTATGGCTACACCTTC.

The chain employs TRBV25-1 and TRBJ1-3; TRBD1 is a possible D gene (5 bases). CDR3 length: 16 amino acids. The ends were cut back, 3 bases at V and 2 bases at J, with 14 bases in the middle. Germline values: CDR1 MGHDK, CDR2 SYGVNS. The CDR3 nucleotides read TGTGCCAGCAGTGAGACCCCAGGGATTACTGGAAACACCATATATTTT. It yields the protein CASSETPGITGNTIYF.